Presented here are 21 T cell receptor beta chains from one specimen sequenced in a study of graft-versus-host responses after intestinal transplantation. The table came from immunoSEQ multiplex PCR; TCRdb's copy has only in-frame clones and leaves some out. Of tens of thousands of clones listed, roughly 95% are singletons. These TCRs' antigens remain unknown. The source material was unstimulated CD8+ T cells sorted from spleen or lymph node cells, sampled before transplant. All receptors derive from a human donor who was the organ donor for an intestinal transplant.

The V and J genes are TRBV29-1 and TRBJ2-3; D is perhaps TRBD1 or TRBD2 (5 bases each). The CDR3 runs 15 residues. Trimming removed 1 base from V and 6 bases from J, with 17 bases in between. Germline lookup yields CDR1 SQVTM and CDR2 ANQGSEA. The CDR3 DNA is TGCAGCGTTGAAGGAGGGCAGGGTGAAATGGATACGCAGTATTTT. Translation gives CSVEGGQGEMDTQYF.

The chain employs TRBV19 and TRBJ2-1; TRBD2 aligns across 12 bases. This CDR3 contains 15 residues. The germline V gene has CDR1 LNHDA and CDR2 SQIVND (reference sequence). V lost 4 bases and J lost 8; bases outside the gene matches: 6. CDR3 residues: CASSTPSGGVDEQFF. CDR3 nucleotide sequence: TGTGCCAGTAGTACGCCTAGCGGGGGGGTGGATGAGCAGTTCTTC.

This clone came up once. The chain is built from TRBV27 and TRBJ1-2, with D perhaps matching TRBD1 (6 bases). The CDR3 loop spans 15 amino acids. Trimming removed 5 bases from V and 4 bases from J, with 17 bases in between. CDR1 is MNHEY and CDR2 is SMNVEV in the germline V gene (reference sequence). CDR3 coding DNA: TGTGCCAGCAGTCAGAAGACAGGAGCGTTCTATGGCTACACCTTC. Its protein product is CASSQKTGAFYGYTF.

This clone was recorded once. The J gene is TRBJ2-1, the V gene TRBV9; TRBD2 matches at 11 bases. The CDR3 extends over 16 amino acids. With V trimmed by 3 bases and J by 5 bases, 7 bases remained unmatched. Looked up from germline, CDR1 is SGDLS and CDR2 is YYNGEE. CDR3 bases: TGTGCCAGCAGCGCGGCGACTAGCGGGGTCGACAATGAGCAGTTCTTC. Its translation: CASSAATSGVDNEQFF.

The chain employs TRBV5-1 and TRBJ2-4; D possibly corresponds to TRBD1 (5 bases). CDR1 is SGHRS and CDR2 is YFSETQ in the germline V gene. The germline V and J ends were trimmed by 6 bases and 1 base, with 5 bases remaining between them. The CDR3 totals 12 residues. DNA of the CDR3: TGCGCCAGCAAGGGGGCCAAAAACATTCAGTACTTC. As protein: CASKGAKNIQYF.

This clone was counted a single time. The chain carries TRBV9 and TRBJ2-3; the D gene is possibly TRBD1 (5 bases). V dropped 0 bases and J dropped 3 bases, with 11 bases sitting between them. Germline V gene lookup returns CDR1 SGDLS and CDR2 YYNGEE. The CDR3 runs 15 residues. The CDR3 DNA is TGTGCCAGCAGCGTAGGCAGGGCCGGAACAGATACGCAGTATTTT. Protein product: CASSVGRAGTDTQYF.

The chain is built from TRBV10-3 and TRBJ2-7; possible D gene TRBD2, 5 bases. V was cut by 3 bases and J by 1 base, with 10 bases left in between. Germline CDR1 and CDR2: ENHRY and SYGVKD. CDR3 length: 14 amino acids. The CDR3 nucleotides are TGTGCCATCAGTGACGGGGATTCGTCCTACGAGCAGTACTTC. Translated, it gives CAISDGDSSYEQYF.

CDR3 sequence (DNA): TGTGCCAGCGGCCCGATTACAGGGTCTGGAAACACCATATATTTT. Translating it yields CASGPITGSGNTIYF. The chain recombines TRBV28 with TRBJ1-3; TRBD1 is a possible D gene (6 bases). V lost 8 bases, J lost 1 base, and 15 bases lay in between. This CDR3 has 15 amino acids. Germline CDR1 MDHEN, CDR2 SYDVKM.

About this clone: Relative to the germline gene, one junction end is altered; a read error may explain this. The V and J genes are TRBV11-3 and TRBJ2-1; 16 bases are shared with TRBD2. Per germline, CDR1 SGHNT and CDR2 YENEEA. CDR3 length equals 20 residues. CDR3: CASSAYTGTSGGASHNEQFF. The CDR3 coding sequence is TGTGCCAGCAGCGCTTATACCGGGACTAGCGGGGGGGCCTCCCACAATGAGCAGTTCTTC. The whole variable domain, remainder taken from reference TRBV11-3 and TRBJ2-1, is EAGVVQSPRYKIIEKKQPVAFWCNPISGHNTLYWYLQNLGQGPELLIRYENEEAVDDSQLPKDRFSAERLKGVDSTLKIQPAELGDSAVYLCASSAYTGTSGGASHNEQFFGPGTRLTVL.

The V call is TRBV28, the J call TRBJ1-6; 7 nucleotides line up with TRBD1. The CDR3 has 16 amino acids. V shed 4 bases, J shed 7 bases, and the junction held 10 bases outside the gene matches. Germline assignment: CDR1 MDHEN and CDR2 SYDVKM. CDR3 region: CASSSPTGINNSPLHF. CDR3 in DNA: TGTGCCAGCAGTTCACCGACAGGGATTAACAATTCACCCCTCCACTTT.

This sequence joins TRBV30 and TRBJ2-7; D is perhaps TRBD2 (5 bases). CDR3 length: 13 amino acids. CDR1 and CDR2 (germline): GTSNPN, SVGIG (reference sequence). V was cut by 3 bases and J by 4 bases, with 13 bases left in between. In nucleotides, the CDR3 is TGTGCCTGGAGAAGTTTGGGAGAGTACGAGCAGTACTTC. Protein product: CAWRSLGEYEQYF.

The chain combines TRBV6-1 with TRBJ2-1, with D perhaps TRBD2 (5 bases). This CDR3 is built from 13 residues. CDR1 is MNHNS, CDR2 SASEGT, per germline. Trimming left V 8 bases short and J 3 bases short, with 11 bases between. The CDR3 sequence: CASERVGYNEQFF. As DNA, the CDR3 is TGTGCCAGCGAGAGGGTCGGCTACAATGAGCAGTTCTTC.

The chain employs TRBV28 and TRBJ2-7; unclear D gene. Trimming cost V 4 bases and J 2 bases, with 12 bases left between them. This CDR3 has 14 residues. The germline V gene encodes CDR1 MDHEN and CDR2 SYDVKM. The CDR3 reads CASSSLDRTYEQYF. The DNA of the CDR3 is TGTGCCAGCAGTTCCTTGGATAGAACCTACGAGCAGTACTTC.

This rearrangement joins TRBV11-2 to TRBJ2-7, with 7 bases matching TRBD2. Germline assignment: CDR1 SGHAT and CDR2 FQNNGV. The CDR3 spans 16 residues. The trim removed 3 bases at V and 3 bases at J, leaving 11 bases unmatched. The CDR3 nucleotides are TGTGCCAGCAGCTTTGGGACGGGGAGGGCGGTCTACGAGCAGTACTTC. Protein product: CASSFGTGRAVYEQYF. The full variable domain, with the rest looked up from reference TRBV11-2 and TRBJ2-7, is EAGVAQSPRYKIIEKRQSVAFWCNPISGHATLYWYQQILGQGPKLLIQFQNNGVVDDSQLPKDRFSAERLKGVDSTLKIQPAKLEDSAVYLCASSFGTGRAVYEQYFGPGTRLTVT.

The V gene is TRBV9, the J gene TRBJ2-6, with 15 bases that match TRBD2. The V gene's germline CDR1 is SGDLS and CDR2 YYNGEE. The V gene end was trimmed by 3 bases and the J gene end by 6 bases; junction bases not matched to a gene: 4. The CDR3 runs 17 residues. The DNA of the CDR3 is TGTGCCAGCAGCGGAGGACTAGCGGGGGGGAAGGCCAACGTCCTGACTTTC. This codes for CASSGGLAGGKANVLTF.

The rearrangement joins TRBV4-1 to TRBJ1-5; no clear D. Germline-derived CDR1 and CDR2 are MGHRA and YSYEKL. V lost 1 base, J lost 3 bases, and 16 bases lay in between. This CDR3 has 17 residues. CDR3: CASSQGIAGVFNQPQHF. The CDR3 DNA follows: TGCGCCAGCAGCCAAGGTATCGCAGGCGTATTCAATCAGCCCCAGCATTTT.

The chain recombines TRBV9 with TRBJ1-4; no reliable D call. CDR1 SGDLS and CDR2 YYNGEE come from the germline V gene. The CDR3 totals 14 residues. V lost 0 bases to trimming and J lost 0 bases, with 3 bases between them. The CDR3 is CASSVGATNEKLFF. CDR3 nucleotides: TGTGCCAGCAGCGTAGGGGCAACTAATGAAAAACTGTTTTTT.

This chain joins TRBV2 and TRBJ1-5; possibly TRBD1 for D (5 bases). This CDR3 has 16 residues. V dropped 5 bases and J dropped 6 bases, with 20 bases sitting between them. Germline loops: CDR1 SNHLY, CDR2 FYNNEI. The CDR3 region has the DNA TGTGCCAGCAGTCACCGGGACTTCCGTCTCTCTCAGCCCCAGCATTTT. Its translation: CASSHRDFRLSQPQHF.

The chain has TRBV6-6 and TRBJ2-3, with D unresolved. Germline loops: CDR1 MNHNY, CDR2 SVGAGI (reference sequence). This CDR3 is built from 14 residues. Trimming took off 5 bases at V and 5 bases at J, with 14 bases between the two ends. CDR3 in DNA: TGTGCCAGCAGTATACCCCGTCTAGAAGATACGCAGTATTTT. It translates to CASSIPRLEDTQYF.

The V call is TRBV29-1, the J call TRBJ2-5; TRBD2 aligns across 9 bases. Per germline, CDR1 SQVTM and CDR2 ANQGSEA. With 3 bases clipped from V and 0 bases from J, the junction kept 8 bases outside the gene matches. The CDR3 is made up of 16 amino acids. CDR3: CSVEEAGGLYQETQYF. CDR3 sequence (DNA): TGCAGCGTTGAGGAAGCGGGGGGCCTGTACCAAGAGACCCAGTACTTC.

J is TRBJ1-1 and V is TRBV18; maybe TRBD1 (5 bases). This CDR3 spans 14 amino acids. Trimming took off 0 bases at V and 2 bases at J, with 7 bases between the two ends. Germline V gives CDR1 KGHSH, CDR2 LQKENI. CDR3 nucleotides: TGTGCCAGCTCACCACCCGGGGCTAACACTGAAGCTTTCTTT. Encoded protein: CASSPPGANTEAFF.